Each of the 28 T cell receptor beta chains below was sequenced from the same sample in a study of OX40 agonist ivuxolimab in advanced cancers. Profiled with immunoSEQ multiplex PCR; TCRdb holds only in-frame clones, not every one. This sample has 20,000 to 25,000 clones, with approximately 86% found just once. Here the sequenced sample was CD4+ or CD8+ T cells sorted from blood, taken in a trial of the OX40 agonist ivuxolimab. The receptor set was obtained from an adult with an advanced solid tumor such as melanoma, head and neck, liver or kidney cancer.

This clone was observed a handful of times. This sequence joins TRBV7-9 and TRBJ1-2, with 7 bases identical to TRBD1. V gave up 6 bases and J gave up 4 bases; unmatched junction bases: 8. The CDR3 loop spans 14 amino acids. Germline CDR1 is SEHNR and CDR2 is FQNEAQ (reference sequence). CDR3 loop: CASRGTEQGYGYTF. The DNA of the CDR3 is TGTGCCAGCAGGGGGACAGAGCAGGGCTATGGCTACACCTTC.

CDR3 nucleotide sequence: TGCGCCAGCAGCTTGGGAGGCGGGAACACTGAAGCTTTCTTT. As protein: CASSLGGGNTEAFF. The genes are TRBV5-1 and TRBJ1-1; D gene ambiguous. Germline-derived CDR1 and CDR2 are SGHRS and YFSETQ. Trimming cost V 0 bases and J 1 base, with 7 bases left between them. This CDR3 region has 14 residues.

This chain uses TRBV4-2 with TRBJ2-5; TRBD2 aligns across 7 bases. The junction had 7 bases not matched to a gene; V was cut back by 1 base and J by 5 bases. The germline V gene encodes CDR1 LGHNA and CDR2 YNFKEQ. The CDR3 has 15 residues. The CDR3 reads CASSQGERGEETQYF. The CDR3 DNA reads as TGTGCCAGCAGCCAAGGGGAACGGGGGGAGGAGACCCAGTACTTC.

The gene calls are TRBV18 and TRBJ1-6; 11 bases fit TRBD1. Germline V gene lookup returns CDR1 KGHSH and CDR2 LQKENI. This CDR3 contains 17 residues. The V and J ends lost 6 bases and 10 bases, in that order; junction bases with no gene match: 14. CDR3 in DNA: TGTGCCAGCTCCCCGAGTCCCGGGACAGGGGGAAGCTCACCCCTCCACTTT. Its protein product is CASSPSPGTGGSSPLHF.

The gene calls are TRBV7-3 and TRBJ2-1, with TRBD2 identical over 12 bases. CDR1 is SGHTA and CDR2 is FQGTGA in the germline V gene. J gave up 2 bases and V 2 bases, and 10 bases lay outside the gene matches. The CDR3 is 19 residues long. This chain's CDR3 is CASSLSFSSGRGPYNEQFF. The CDR3 region has the DNA TGTGCCAGCAGCTTATCTTTTTCTAGCGGGAGGGGCCCCTACAATGAGCAGTTCTTC.

This clone was detected only a few times. This chain links TRBV19 with TRBJ1-2, with TRBD1 matching 7 bases. The CDR3 contains 14 residues. CDR1 is LNHDA and CDR2 is SQIVND in the germline V gene (reference sequence). V dropped 6 bases and J dropped 2; count of bases not matched to a gene: 6. This chain's CDR3 is CASRYGTVNYGYTF. The CDR3 nucleotides are TGTGCCAGTAGGTACGGGACAGTGAACTATGGCTACACCTTC.

Details on this clone: Other DNA sequences of this sample code for an identical CDR3. This chain joins TRBV7-3 and TRBJ2-3; D is uncertain. This CDR3 is 13 amino acids long. Germline CDR1 reads SGHTA; CDR2 reads FQGTGA. Trimming pared 0 bases from V and 5 bases from J, leaving 6 bases between. As DNA, the CDR3 is TGTGCCAGCAGCTTAACGAGGAGAGATACGCAGTATTTT. This gives the protein CASSLTRRDTQYF.

The chain combines TRBV7-8 with TRBJ2-5, with a possible D match to TRBD1 (5 bases). With the DNA end fitting TRBJ2-7 better, the J assignment may be wrong. The CDR3 length is 14 residues. Germline assignment: CDR1 SGHVS and CDR2 FQNEAQ. The CDR3 here is CASSLVRAANEQYF. Here the CDR3 DNA reads TGTGCCAGCAGCTTAGTCAGGGCAGCAAACGAGCAGTACTTC.

V and J are TRBV4-3 and TRBJ2-7; 10 nucleotides line up with TRBD1. The J segment lost 6 bases and the V segment lost 0 bases, leaving 8 bases of the junction unmatched. This CDR3 has 16 residues. The germline V gene has CDR1 LGHNA and CDR2 YSLEER. CDR3 coding DNA: TGCGCCAGCAGCCAAGATGCGACAGGGGGCAAGGGCGAGCAGTACTTC. Protein: CASSQDATGGKGEQYF.

CDR3 DNA sequence: TGTGCCACCAGCAGAGTTTTACAGACAGTTTCTGGGGCCAACGTCCTGACTTTC. Protein sequence: CATSRVLQTVSGANVLTF. The rearrangement joins TRBV15 to TRBJ2-6; a possible D gene is TRBD1 (5 bases). V was shortened by 1 base and J by 1 base, with 14 bases between the two germline ends. The CDR3 runs to 18 residues. Germline V gives CDR1 LNHNV, CDR2 YYDKDF (reference sequence).

This clone was detected a few times. The V call is TRBV5-1, the J call TRBJ2-2; weak D call: TRBD1 (6 bases). The CDR3 is made up of 15 amino acids. V was clipped by 0 bases and J by 4 bases, with 10 bases between them. Germline V gives CDR1 SGHRS, CDR2 YFSETQ. CDR3 sequence (DNA): TGCGCCAGCAGCTTGGGGGACATCGCCACCGGGGAGCTGTTTTTT. It encodes CASSLGDIATGELFF.

The chain has TRBV7-6 and TRBJ2-7, with D perhaps matching TRBD1 or TRBD2 (7 bases each). V lost 1 base to trimming and J lost 5 bases, with 15 bases between them. Germline V CDR1 and CDR2: SGHVS, FNYEAQ. This CDR3 contains 15 residues. CDR3 sequence reads: CASSLGQQGGNEQYF. The CDR3 coding sequence is TGTGCCAGCAGCTTAGGTCAGCAGGGGGGGAACGAGCAGTACTTC.

The chain recombines TRBV6-5 with TRBJ1-2, with 7 bases aligning to TRBD1. Germline V gives CDR1 MNHEY, CDR2 SVGAGI. V shed 5 bases and J 3 bases; nucleotides not matched to a gene: 3. This CDR3 spans 13 amino acids. The DNA of the CDR3 is TGTGCCAGCAGTAATACAGGGGACTATGGCTACACCTTC. Amino acids: CASSNTGDYGYTF.

This chain uses TRBV5-4 with TRBJ1-2; the D is unclear. The germline V and J ends were trimmed by 4 bases and 0 bases, with 13 bases remaining between them. There are 15 residues in the CDR3. Germline values: CDR1 SGHNT, CDR2 YYREEE (reference sequence). CDR3 in DNA: TGTGCCAGCAGCCCGGGGTCTCCAGCTAACTATGGCTACACCTTC. Its translation: CASSPGSPANYGYTF.

The V call is TRBV19, the J call TRBJ1-2, with 7 bases matching TRBD1. V shed 3 bases, J shed 0 bases, and the junction held 4 bases outside the gene matches. The CDR3 covers 15 residues. Per germline, CDR1 LNHDA and CDR2 SQIVND (reference sequence). Here the CDR3 DNA reads TGTGCCAGTAGTATCCGGGACAGCACTAACTATGGCTACACCTTC. The encoded protein is CASSIRDSTNYGYTF.

A single count supports this clone. The chain is built from TRBV29-1 and TRBJ2-7; D might be TRBD1 (6 bases). The V gene lost 4 bases and the J gene lost 4 bases, with 8 bases spanning the gap. The CDR3 is 11 amino acids. Per germline, CDR1 SQVTM and CDR2 ANQGSEA. CDR3 coding DNA: TGCAGCGTTGTTCAGGGGTACGAGCAGTACTTC. Amino acids: CSVVQGYEQYF.

J is TRBJ2-5 and V is TRBV2, with a weak D call TRBD2 (5 bases). Trimming removed 5 bases at V and 5 bases at J, with 6 bases between. Germline V lookup: CDR1 SNHLY, CDR2 FYNNEI. The CDR3 runs to 11 residues. DNA of the CDR3: TGTGCCAGCAGTTCGGGGGAGACCCAGTACTTC. Amino acid sequence: CASSSGETQYF. The full variable domain, completed using reference TRBV2 and TRBJ2-5, is EPEVTQTPSHQVTQMGQEVILRCVPISNHLYFYWYRQILGQKVEFLVSFYNNEISEKSEIFDDQFSVERPDGSNFTLKIRSTKLEDSAMYFCASSSGETQYFGPGTRLLVL.

The chain uses TRBV18 and TRBJ1-1; D unclear. Germline V gene sequence: CDR1 KGHSH, CDR2 LQKENI. Trimming removed 3 bases from V and 0 bases from J, with 8 bases in between. The CDR3 runs to 14 residues. CDR3 nucleotide sequence: TGTGCCAGCTCACCGAGTGTGTTGAACACTGAAGCTTTCTTT. Protein sequence: CASSPSVLNTEAFF.

The chain joins TRBV15 to TRBJ2-7; D could derive from TRBD1 or TRBD2 (5 bases each). The germline gives CDR1 LNHNV, CDR2 YYDKDF (reference sequence). Trimming left V 1 base short and J 1 base short, with 11 bases between. The CDR3 totals 15 residues. The CDR3 nucleotides are TGTGCCACCAGCAGAGCCGGGGCTAGGTCCTACGAGCAGTACTTC. Its translation: CATSRAGARSYEQYF.

To note about this clone: The germline gene is not matched at one end of the junction; a read error may be the cause. This rearrangement joins TRBV7-3 to TRBJ2-3; D gene unclear. Germline CDR1 and CDR2: SGHTA and FQGTGA. The CDR3 is 12 amino acids. The CDR3 sequence is CASSLGQDKQYF. The CDR3 DNA reads as TGTGCCAGCAGCTTAGGGCAGGATAAGCAGTATTTT. Complete variable domain (other parts from reference TRBV7-3 and TRBJ2-3): GAGVSQTPSNKVTEKGKYVELRCDPISGHTALYWYRQSLGQGPEFLIYFQGTGAADDSGLPNDRFFAVRPEGSVSTLKIQRTERGDSAVYLCASSLGQDKQYFGPGTRLTVL.

The chain links TRBV2 to TRBJ2-1, with 7 bases matching TRBD2. The V gene's germline CDR1 is SNHLY and CDR2 FYNNEI. Trimming at V came to 1 base and at J to 3 bases, leaving 9 bases not matched to a gene. The CDR3 sequence is 17 residues long. The CDR3 sequence is CASSEGLGGGNYNEQFF. The CDR3 DNA reads as TGTGCCAGCAGTGAAGGACTTGGGGGGGGGAACTACAATGAGCAGTTCTTC.

V is TRBV7-2 and J is TRBJ1-1; no firm D call. Germline V CDR1 and CDR2: SGHTA, FQGNSA. The length of the CDR3 is 14 residues. V shed 7 bases and J shed 0 bases, with 12 bases lying between them. DNA of the CDR3: TGTGCCAGCAATGGCGGCGGCTTGAACACTGAAGCTTTCTTT. As protein: CASNGGGLNTEAFF. Filled out from reference TRBV7-2 and TRBJ1-1, the complete variable domain reads GAGVSQSPSNKVTEKGKDVELRCDPISGHTALYWYRQSLGQGLEFLIYFQGNSAPDKSGLPSDRFSAERTGGSVSTLTIQRTQQEDSAVYLCASNGGGLNTEAFFGQGTRLTVV.

The sample holds a few counts of this clone. J is TRBJ1-3 and V is TRBV27, with a tentative D call TRBD1 (6 bases). The V and J ends lost 6 bases and 0 bases respectively, with 12 bases between them. The CDR3 is 15 residues long. Looked up from germline, CDR1 is MNHEY and CDR2 is SMNVEV (reference sequence). CDR3 sequence reads: CASSLTGSSGNTIYF. Here the CDR3 DNA reads TGTGCCAGCAGCCTGACAGGTTCCTCTGGAAACACCATATATTTT.

The V gene is TRBV5-1, the J gene TRBJ1-3; TRBD1 is a possible D gene (6 bases). Germline CDR1 is SGHRS and CDR2 is YFSETQ. Trimming took off 0 bases at V and 4 bases at J, with 11 bases between the two ends. This CDR3 has 15 amino acids. CDR3 in amino acids: CASSLVAGDGNTIYF. The CDR3 DNA is TGCGCCAGCAGCTTGGTAGCAGGGGACGGAAACACCATATATTTT.

The chain employs TRBV11-3 and TRBJ2-3; 9 bases are shared with TRBD2. The CDR3 has 16 residues. Looked up from germline, CDR1 is SGHNT and CDR2 is YENEEA. With V trimmed by 1 base and J by 3 bases, 5 bases remained unmatched. CDR3 DNA sequence: TGTGCCAGCAGCTTAGGCCTAGCGGGGACAACAGATACGCAGTATTTT. This gives the protein CASSLGLAGTTDTQYF.

This clone was picked up a small number of times. The rearrangement links TRBV11-1 to TRBJ1-2, with D possibly being TRBD1 (6 bases). V was trimmed by 5 bases and J by 8 bases, leaving 15 bases between them. There are 13 residues in the CDR3. Germline-derived CDR1 and CDR2 are SGHAT and FQDESV (reference sequence). The CDR3 DNA sequence: TGTGCCAGCAGCCGGGACACGGCGATGGGCTACACCTTC. This codes for CASSRDTAMGYTF.

In its sample, this clone was seen a few times. V gene TRBV29-1 combines with J gene TRBJ2-5; possible D gene TRBD2, 6 bases. The germline CDR1 and CDR2 sequences are SQVTM and ANQGSEA. CDR3 size: 12 residues. Trimming removed 6 bases from V and 2 bases from J, with 10 bases in between. The CDR3 loop is CSVRDGQETQYF. The DNA of the CDR3 is TGCAGCGTGCGGGACGGACAAGAGACCCAGTACTTC.

There are a few counts of this clone. This rearrangement joins TRBV9 to TRBJ2-3; 7 bases are a match to TRBD1. The CDR3 is 13 residues long. Trimming took 5 bases from V and 3 from J; bases not matched to a gene: 3. Per the germline V gene, CDR1 is SGDLS and CDR2 is YYNGEE. CDR3 protein: CASSQGVTDTQYF. The CDR3 DNA sequence: TGTGCCAGCAGTCAGGGGGTTACAGATACGCAGTATTTT.